This T cell receptor beta chain was observed in a study of blood T cells in healthy people across ages. The germline V gene encodes CDR1 PRHDT and CDR2 FYEKMQ (reference sequence). V dropped 6 bases and J dropped 1 base, with 12 bases sitting between them. The CDR3 contains 14 residues. Then a second PCR, running about 6 to 12 cycles, was carried out with a sample-barcoded 5' primer and a J-beta primer mix. TCRdb processed the 5' RACE reads anew with MiXCR; each CDR3 protein has one entry. The data hold around 1.5 million distinct CDR3 sequences, with around 36% observed a single time. The chain couples TRBV13 to TRBJ1-1; D uncertain. What was sequenced was blood. This receptor was taken from a woman aged 30 to 39 in good health. The CDR3 spells CASRVGQSNTEAFF. CDR3 in DNA: TGTGCCAGCAGGGTTGGGCAGTCGAACACTGAAGCTTTCTTT.